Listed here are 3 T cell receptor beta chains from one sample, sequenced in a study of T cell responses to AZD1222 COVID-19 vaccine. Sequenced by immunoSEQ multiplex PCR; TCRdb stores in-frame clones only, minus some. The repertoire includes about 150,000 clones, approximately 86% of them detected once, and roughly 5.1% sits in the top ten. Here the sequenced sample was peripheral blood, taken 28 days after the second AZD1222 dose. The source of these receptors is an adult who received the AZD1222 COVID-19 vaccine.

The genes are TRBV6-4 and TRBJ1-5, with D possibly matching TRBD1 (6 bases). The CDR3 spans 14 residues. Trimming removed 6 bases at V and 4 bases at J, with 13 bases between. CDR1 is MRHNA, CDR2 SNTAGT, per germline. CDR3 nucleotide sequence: TGTGCCAGCAGCGAACAGGGCTTTAATCAGCCCCAGCATTTT. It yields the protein CASSEQGFNQPQHF.

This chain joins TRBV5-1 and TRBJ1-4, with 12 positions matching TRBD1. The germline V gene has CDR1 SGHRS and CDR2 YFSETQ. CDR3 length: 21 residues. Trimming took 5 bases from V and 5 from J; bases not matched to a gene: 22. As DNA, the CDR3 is TGCGCCAGCAGGATGACCCCTAACCTTCTTGGGACAGGGGGCAGGAATGAAAAACTGTTTTTT. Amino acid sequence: CASRMTPNLLGTGGRNEKLFF.

In DNA, the CDR3 is TGCAGTGCTAGTTATTGGGGCCCTGGAAACACCATATATTTT. Encoded protein: CSASYWGPGNTIYF. The chain is built from TRBV20-1 and TRBJ1-3, with D possibly matching TRBD1 (5 bases). The CDR3 has 14 amino acids. Trimming took off 3 bases at V and 2 bases at J, with 11 bases between the two ends. The V gene's germline CDR1 is DFQATT and CDR2 SNEGSKA (reference sequence).